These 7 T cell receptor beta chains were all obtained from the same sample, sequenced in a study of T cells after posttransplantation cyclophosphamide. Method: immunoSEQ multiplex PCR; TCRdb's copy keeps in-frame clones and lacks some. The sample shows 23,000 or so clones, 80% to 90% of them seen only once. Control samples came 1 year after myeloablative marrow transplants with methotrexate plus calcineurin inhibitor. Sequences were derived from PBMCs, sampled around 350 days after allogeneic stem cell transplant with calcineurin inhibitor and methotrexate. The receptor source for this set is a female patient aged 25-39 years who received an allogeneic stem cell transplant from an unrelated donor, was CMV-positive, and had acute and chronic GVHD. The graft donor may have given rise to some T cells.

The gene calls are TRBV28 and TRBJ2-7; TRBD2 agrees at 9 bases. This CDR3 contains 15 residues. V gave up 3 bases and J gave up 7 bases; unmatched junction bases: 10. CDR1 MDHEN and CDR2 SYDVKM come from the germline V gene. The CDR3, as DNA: TGTGCCAGCAGTTTGTCGGCGGGAGGGTATGGGGAGCAGTACTTC. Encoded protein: CASSLSAGGYGEQYF.

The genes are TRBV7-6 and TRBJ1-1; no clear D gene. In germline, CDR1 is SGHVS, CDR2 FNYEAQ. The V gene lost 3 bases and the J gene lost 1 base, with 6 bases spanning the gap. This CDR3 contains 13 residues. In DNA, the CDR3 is TGTGCCAGCAGCTTTAACAAGAACACTGAAGCTTTCTTT. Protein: CASSFNKNTEAFF.

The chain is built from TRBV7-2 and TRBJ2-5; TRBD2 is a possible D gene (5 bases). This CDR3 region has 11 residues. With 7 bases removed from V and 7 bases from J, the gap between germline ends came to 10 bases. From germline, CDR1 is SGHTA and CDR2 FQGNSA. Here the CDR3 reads CASTSGGTQYF. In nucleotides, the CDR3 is TGTGCCAGCACTTCCGGAGGGACCCAGTACTTC.

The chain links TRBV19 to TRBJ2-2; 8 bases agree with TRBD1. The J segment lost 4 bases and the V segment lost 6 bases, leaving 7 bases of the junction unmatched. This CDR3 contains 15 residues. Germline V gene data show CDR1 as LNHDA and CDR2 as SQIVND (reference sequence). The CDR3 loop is CASRAPGGSTGELFF. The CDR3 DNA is TGTGCCAGTAGGGCTCCAGGGGGCAGCACCGGGGAGCTGTTTTTT.

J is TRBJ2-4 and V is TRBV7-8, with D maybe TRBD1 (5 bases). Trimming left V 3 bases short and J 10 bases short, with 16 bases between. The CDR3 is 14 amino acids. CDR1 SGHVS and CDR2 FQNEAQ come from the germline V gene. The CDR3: CASSLTPQGRIQYF. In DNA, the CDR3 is TGTGCCAGCAGCTTGACCCCTCAGGGAAGGATTCAGTACTTC.

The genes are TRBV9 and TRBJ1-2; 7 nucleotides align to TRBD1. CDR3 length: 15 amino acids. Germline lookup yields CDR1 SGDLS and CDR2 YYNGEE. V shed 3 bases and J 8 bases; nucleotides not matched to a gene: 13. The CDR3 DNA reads TGTGCCAGCAGCGGGCGCAACCGACAGGGTGGCGGCTACACCTTC. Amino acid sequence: CASSGRNRQGGGYTF. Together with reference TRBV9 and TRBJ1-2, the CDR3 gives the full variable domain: DSGVTQTPKHLITATGQRVTLRCSPRSGDLSVYWYQQSLDQGLQFLIQYYNGEERAKGNILERFSAQQFPDLHSELNLSSLELGDSALYFCASSGRNRQGGGYTFGSGTRLTVV.

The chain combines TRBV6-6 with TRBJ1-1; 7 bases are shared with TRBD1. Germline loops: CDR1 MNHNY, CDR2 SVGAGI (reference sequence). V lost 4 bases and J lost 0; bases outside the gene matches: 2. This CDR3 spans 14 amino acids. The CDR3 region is CASSWTGMNTEAFF. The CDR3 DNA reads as TGTGCCAGCAGTTGGACAGGAATGAACACTGAAGCTTTCTTT.